This record concerns one T cell receptor beta chain sequence. The CDR3 is 14 amino acids. After removal of 8 bases from V and 4 bases from J, the junction contained 5 bases not matched to a gene. CDR1 SGHRS and CDR2 YFSETQ come from the germline V gene. The record originates from a study of blood T cell repertoires in COVID-19. Study-wide context: Acute and convalescent COVID-19 specimens originated in the United States, Italy and Spain. T cells, B-cell-depleted T cells, or PBMCs provided the cDNA or gDNA that served as material.

Per the authors' pipeline: Estimation of nucleated cell counts was performed using reference gene primer amplification. TCRdb's table, derived via immunoSEQ multiplex PCR, lists solely in-frame clones and lacks some. V, J and clone size derive from that table, while D and trimming were established from the DNA sequence. This table holds fewer than 250,000 clones, 70% to 90% found once. The receptor was derived from a man between 40 and 49 years old with acute or convalescent COVID-19. The chain carries TRBV5-1 and TRBJ2-3; 12 nucleotides line up with TRBD2. The specimen sequenced was peripheral blood. The CDR3 DNA follows: TGCGCCAGTCATAGACTAGCGGGGGCAGATACGCAGTATTTT. It specifies CASHRLAGADTQYF.